Listed below are T cell receptor beta chains from one sample, sequenced in a study of cytomegalovirus exposure and HLA in healthy donors. Profiling relied on immunoSEQ multiplex PCR, and the TCRdb table lists in-frame clones only, not all of them. Among 110,000 to 150,000 clones, roughly 68% were seen once, and the ten largest hold about 4.5%. Sequenced sample: PBMCs. These receptor sequences come from a man between 60 and 70 years old in good health and CMV-seronegative. Each CDR3 is given with its conserved first and last residue. The order of the fields is J gene, D gene, V gene, CDR3 length, clone size, CDR3 DNA, CDR3 protein. A D gene is named only where the DNA matches it firmly. Size is omitted from some rows. Given values are once, few, many or a class for expanded clones.

TRBJ2-7	TRBD2	TRBV5-6	15	.	TGTGCCAGCAGCCTGCGACTAGCGGCCCCTTCTCAGCAGTACTTC	CASSLRLAAPSQQYF
TRBJ1-3	TRBD1	TRBV5-4	16	few	TGTGCCAGCAGCAACGGACAGGGGGCGGGTGGAAACACCATATATTTT	CASSNGQGAGGNTIYF
TRBJ1-4	TRBD1	TRBV28	16	once	TGTGCCAGCAGTTTGGGGGGACAGGGTCTTAATGAAAAACTGTTTTTT	CASSLGGQGLNEKLFF
TRBJ2-7	.	TRBV7-3	14	once	TGTGCCAGCAGCTTAGGGAGCCCGAAAGACGAGCAGTACTTC	CASSLGSPKDEQYF
TRBJ2-7	.	TRBV5-1	15	.	TGCGCCAGCAGCTCCACGACTATAGCGCCCTACGAGCAGTACTTC	CASSSTTIAPYEQYF
TRBJ2-4	TRBD2	TRBV29-1	19	.	TGCAGCGTTGGAGGAGCGGGAGGGCCCATCACTCTAGCCAAAAACATTCAGTACTTC	CSVGGAGGPITLAKNIQYF
TRBJ2-7	TRBD1	TRBV7-9	14	.	TGTGCCAGCAGTCCCACAGGGGGCAGGTACGAGCAGTACTTC	CASSPTGGRYEQYF
TRBJ2-5	.	TRBV30	14	.	TGTGCCTGGAGTGTAACCCGCGTTCAAGAGACCCAGTACTTC	CAWSVTRVQETQYF
TRBJ2-3	.	TRBV5-1	15	.	TGCGCCAGCAGCGTGGCGGGGACTAGCACAGATACGCAGTATTTT	CASSVAGTSTDTQYF
TRBJ2-1	TRBD2	TRBV2	16	.	TGTGCCAGCAGTGAAGCTGCTAGCGGAGCCTACAATGAGCAGTTCTTC	CASSEAASGAYNEQFF
TRBJ2-5	.	TRBV7-9	16	.	TGTGCCAGCAGCTTAGCGTTGAGGGCAGGGGAAGAGACCCAGTACTTC	CASSLALRAGEETQYF
TRBJ2-2	.	TRBV5-4	14	.	TGTGCCAGCAGCTTGGTTAACGGGGCCGGGGAGCTGTTTTTT	CASSLVNGAGELFF
TRBJ2-7	.	TRBV7-9	13	.	TGTTCCAGCAGCCCGGTGGAGAGAGTCGAGCAGTACTTC	CSSSPVERVEQYF
TRBJ2-1	.	TRBV7-8	16	.	TGTGCCAGCAGCTTAGTTGGGGGCGCCCCGGAGAATGAGCAGTTCTTC	CASSLVGGAPENEQFF
TRBJ2-7	.	TRBV30	12	.	TGTGCCTGGAGTGTTGGAGGATCCCCCCTGAGGTTC	CAWSVGGSPLRF